This is a list of T cell receptor beta chains from one sample in a study of blood T cell repertoires in COVID-19. Assay: immunoSEQ multiplex PCR; the TCRdb copy retains only in-frame clones and omits some. Here the sample spans tens of thousands of clones, 70% to 85% being singletons. The sequencing input was peripheral blood. The receptors derive from a woman aged 55-70 years with acute or convalescent COVID-19. CDR3s include the opening cysteine and the closing phenylalanine or tryptophan. The D gene is left open where the match is weak. Clone size is given for some rows only: seen once, a few or many times, or a class if the clone is expanded.

cdr3_nt: TGTGCCAGCACGGTGCCTTACGGGGGTGACACCGGGGAGCTGTTTTTT
cdr3_aa: CASTVPYGGDTGELFF
clone_size: NA
d_call: NA
v_call: TRBV19
j_call: TRBJ2-2

cdr3_nt: TGTGCCAGCAGCCCACGGGCCCGGGAAATGAACACTGAAGCTTTCTTT
cdr3_aa: CASSPRAREMNTEAFF
clone_size: NA
d_call: NA
v_call: TRBV4-2
j_call: TRBJ1-1

cdr3_nt: TGCGCCAGCAGCTTGGAGGCAGGGTGGGGCACCGGGGAGCTGTTTTTT
cdr3_aa: CASSLEAGWGTGELFF
clone_size: NA
d_call: NA
v_call: TRBV5-1
j_call: TRBJ2-2

cdr3_nt: TGTGCCAGCAGCCTGGGACTAGCGGGGGGCCTCCAAGAGACCCAGTACTTC
cdr3_aa: CASSLGLAGGLQETQYF
clone_size: NA
d_call: TRBD2
v_call: TRBV7-9
j_call: TRBJ2-5

cdr3_nt: TGTGCCAGTAGTATAGTCCCGACGGGGGAGGCGCCCGGGGAGCTGTTTTTT
cdr3_aa: CASSIVPTGEAPGELFF
clone_size: few
d_call: NA
v_call: TRBV19
j_call: TRBJ2-2

cdr3_nt: TGTGCCATCAGTGGTCAGGGGCTCTCCTATAATTCACCCCTCCACTTT
cdr3_aa: CAISGQGLSYNSPLHF
clone_size: NA
d_call: NA
v_call: TRBV10-3
j_call: TRBJ1-6

cdr3_nt: TGTGCCAGCAGCTTGGACCAGTCGAGCAATCAGCCCCAGCATTTT
cdr3_aa: CASSLDQSSNQPQHF
clone_size: NA
d_call: NA
v_call: TRBV5-5
j_call: TRBJ1-5

cdr3_nt: TGTGCCAGCTCACCACTCGGGACAGGGGGCGCGGGCACCGGGGAGCTGTTTTTT
cdr3_aa: CASSPLGTGGAGTGELFF
clone_size: NA
d_call: TRBD1
v_call: TRBV18
j_call: TRBJ2-2

cdr3_nt: TGTGCCAGCAGTTACGGGACAAATCCTACCTCCTACGAGCAGTACTTC
cdr3_aa: CASSYGTNPTSYEQYF
clone_size: NA
d_call: NA
v_call: TRBV5-4
j_call: TRBJ2-7

cdr3_nt: TGTGCCAGCAGCCACCGGGACACCGCCCTCACAGATACGCAGTATTTT
cdr3_aa: CASSHRDTALTDTQYF
clone_size: NA
d_call: NA
v_call: TRBV3-1/TRBV3-2
j_call: TRBJ2-3

cdr3_nt: TGTGCCAGCAGCCTTGAGGGTAGAGCTTTCTTT
cdr3_aa: CASSLEGRAFF
clone_size: NA
d_call: NA
v_call: TRBV3-1/TRBV3-2
j_call: TRBJ1-1

cdr3_nt: TGTGCCAGCAGCCCCCAAGCGGGGGGTTTAGATACGCAGTATTTT
cdr3_aa: CASSPQAGGLDTQYF
clone_size: NA
d_call: TRBD2
v_call: TRBV4-2
j_call: TRBJ2-3

cdr3_nt: TGTGCCAGCAGTGAATGGCAGGACTCGAACACTGAAGCTTTCTTT
cdr3_aa: CASSEWQDSNTEAFF
clone_size: NA
d_call: NA
v_call: TRBV2
j_call: TRBJ1-1

cdr3_nt: TGTGCCAGCAGCCAACGGACAGGGTTCACAACTAATGAAAAACTGTTTTTT
cdr3_aa: CASSQRTGFTTNEKLFF
clone_size: NA
d_call: TRBD1
v_call: TRBV14
j_call: TRBJ1-4

cdr3_nt: TGTGCCAGCAGCTACTACCCTCCCCCGGGACAGGCGTACGAGCAGTACTTC
cdr3_aa: CASSYYPPPGQAYEQYF
clone_size: NA
d_call: TRBD1
v_call: TRBV27
j_call: TRBJ2-7

cdr3_nt: TGTGCCAGCAGCGGGACAGGGGTAACTGAAGCTTTCTTT
cdr3_aa: CASSGTGVTEAFF
clone_size: NA
d_call: TRBD1
v_call: TRBV9
j_call: TRBJ1-1

cdr3_nt: TGTGCCAGCAGCCCGGGACAGGGCAATCAGCCCCAGCATTTT
cdr3_aa: CASSPGQGNQPQHF
clone_size: NA
d_call: TRBD1
v_call: TRBV11-2
j_call: TRBJ1-5

cdr3_nt: TGTGCCAGCAGTCCGGGTACGGCTAATGAAAAACTGTTTTTT
cdr3_aa: CASSPGTANEKLFF
clone_size: NA
d_call: NA
v_call: TRBV6-4
j_call: TRBJ1-4

cdr3_nt: TGTGCCAGTAGTATTAGGGGACAGGGGGCTGCTGAAGCTTTCTTT
cdr3_aa: CASSIRGQGAAEAFF
clone_size: NA
d_call: TRBD1
v_call: TRBV19
j_call: TRBJ1-1

cdr3_nt: TGTGCCAGTAGTCCCGCGTGGACTAGCGGGGGGGCCGGTACGCAGTATTTT
cdr3_aa: CASSPAWTSGGAGTQYF
clone_size: once
d_call: TRBD2
v_call: TRBV19
j_call: TRBJ2-3

cdr3_nt: TGTGCCAGTAGTTTTACAGGGTTGGGGGTCACCGGGGAGCTGTTTTTT
cdr3_aa: CASSFTGLGVTGELFF
clone_size: NA
d_call: NA
v_call: TRBV19
j_call: TRBJ2-2

cdr3_nt: TGTGCCAGCAGCCAAGGGTTGTCAGGGCCGGCGAACACTGAAGCTTTCTTT
cdr3_aa: CASSQGLSGPANTEAFF
clone_size: NA
d_call: NA
v_call: TRBV4-2
j_call: TRBJ1-1

cdr3_nt: TGTGCCAGCAGCCAAGCAGGGAACTATGGCTACACCTTC
cdr3_aa: CASSQAGNYGYTF
clone_size: NA
d_call: NA
v_call: TRBV3-1/TRBV3-2
j_call: TRBJ1-2

cdr3_nt: TGCGCCAGCAGTCGGACAGGGTTGAACACTGAAGCTTTCTTT
cdr3_aa: CASSRTGLNTEAFF
clone_size: NA
d_call: TRBD1
v_call: TRBV5-1
j_call: TRBJ1-1

cdr3_nt: TGTGCCAGCAGCCAAAATTTTGCGCGGGGGGCGAAGAATGGCTACACCTTC
cdr3_aa: CASSQNFARGAKNGYTF
clone_size: once
d_call: NA
v_call: TRBV3-1/TRBV3-2
j_call: TRBJ1-2

cdr3_nt: TGTGCCAGCAGCTTGGGGACTAGCGGCTCCTACGAGCAGTACTTC
cdr3_aa: CASSLGTSGSYEQYF
clone_size: NA
d_call: TRBD2
v_call: TRBV5-5
j_call: TRBJ2-7

cdr3_nt: TGTGCCATCAGGGCAGGGGCCATGAACACTGAAGCTTTCTTT
cdr3_aa: CAIRAGAMNTEAFF
clone_size: NA
d_call: NA
v_call: TRBV10-3
j_call: TRBJ1-1

cdr3_nt: TGTGCCAGCAGCCCCCACAGGGGCCCCAGGATCGCCGAGCAGTACTTC
cdr3_aa: CASSPHRGPRIAEQYF
clone_size: once
d_call: TRBD1
v_call: TRBV7-9
j_call: TRBJ2-7

cdr3_nt: TGTGCCAGCAGCCAGGACTGGCGGGGTGAGCAGTTCTTC
cdr3_aa: CASSQDWRGEQFF
clone_size: NA
d_call: NA
v_call: TRBV9
j_call: TRBJ2-1

cdr3_nt: TGTGCCAGCAGCTTAAAGGCTAGCTCATACACAGATACGCAGTATTTT
cdr3_aa: CASSLKASSYTDTQYF
clone_size: NA
d_call: NA
v_call: TRBV7-9
j_call: TRBJ2-3

cdr3_nt: TGTGCCAGCAGTTACGTCTCTCCGGACAATGAGCAGTTCTTC
cdr3_aa: CASSYVSPDNEQFF
clone_size: NA
d_call: NA
v_call: TRBV6-5
j_call: TRBJ2-1

cdr3_nt: TGTGCCAGCAGCTCGCCGGGACAGGGGGCCAACGGGGAGCTGTTTTTT
cdr3_aa: CASSSPGQGANGELFF
clone_size: NA
d_call: TRBD1
v_call: TRBV7-3
j_call: TRBJ2-2

cdr3_nt: TGTGCCACCCCCCAGGCGGGGTACGAGCAGTACTTC
cdr3_aa: CATPQAGYEQYF
clone_size: once
d_call: NA
v_call: TRBV24-1
j_call: TRBJ2-7

cdr3_nt: TGTGCCTGGAGTGTTGGCCTAGCGGGGACCACAGATACGCAGTATTTT
cdr3_aa: CAWSVGLAGTTDTQYF
clone_size: NA
d_call: TRBD2
v_call: TRBV30
j_call: TRBJ2-3

cdr3_nt: TGTGCCAGCAGGGCCGGACTAGCGGGGTCAGGGACCCAGTACTTC
cdr3_aa: CASRAGLAGSGTQYF
clone_size: NA
d_call: TRBD2
v_call: TRBV6-6
j_call: TRBJ2-5

cdr3_nt: TGTGCCAGCAGCCAAGCGTCTGGCTACACCTTC
cdr3_aa: CASSQASGYTF
clone_size: NA
d_call: NA
v_call: TRBV3-1/TRBV3-2
j_call: TRBJ1-2

cdr3_nt: TGTGCCAGTAGTAGACGGACAGGGACGGGCGAGACCCAGTACTTC
cdr3_aa: CASSRRTGTGETQYF
clone_size: NA
d_call: TRBD1
v_call: TRBV19
j_call: TRBJ2-5

cdr3_nt: TGTGCTAGTGGTTCGTCGGGGGGGCTAAGAGCTGAAGCTTTCTTT
cdr3_aa: CASGSSGGLRAEAFF
clone_size: NA
d_call: NA
v_call: TRBV12-5
j_call: TRBJ1-1

cdr3_nt: TGTGCCAGCAGCATTAAGCGGGAGACCCAGTACTTC
cdr3_aa: CASSIKRETQYF
clone_size: NA
d_call: NA
v_call: TRBV6-5
j_call: TRBJ2-5

cdr3_nt: TGTGCCAGCAGCCAATTGGCCGAACCCGGGGAGCTGTTTTTT
cdr3_aa: CASSQLAEPGELFF
clone_size: NA
d_call: NA
v_call: TRBV3-1/TRBV3-2
j_call: TRBJ2-2

cdr3_nt: TGTGCCAGCAGCTTAGCGGGTACTAGCGGGAGTTCAGATACGCAGTATTTT
cdr3_aa: CASSLAGTSGSSDTQYF
clone_size: NA
d_call: TRBD2
v_call: TRBV7-9
j_call: TRBJ2-3

cdr3_nt: TGTGCCAGCAGCCAAGCGGGCAATCAGCCCCAGCATTTT
cdr3_aa: CASSQAGNQPQHF
clone_size: NA
d_call: NA
v_call: TRBV3-1/TRBV3-2
j_call: TRBJ1-5

cdr3_nt: TGTGCCTGGAAAGACAGGGTTACTAGGGCAACTAATGAAAAACTGTTTTTT
cdr3_aa: CAWKDRVTRATNEKLFF
clone_size: NA
d_call: TRBD1
v_call: TRBV30
j_call: TRBJ1-4

cdr3_nt: TGTGCCAGCAGCTTGGCCCCGGGGGGAGGAGGTTCACCCCTCCACTTT
cdr3_aa: CASSLAPGGGGSPLHF
clone_size: few
d_call: NA
v_call: TRBV5-6
j_call: TRBJ1-6

cdr3_nt: TGCAGTGCTAGTGACAGACAAACCTACAATGAGCAGTTCTTC
cdr3_aa: CSASDRQTYNEQFF
clone_size: NA
d_call: NA
v_call: TRBV20-1
j_call: TRBJ2-1

cdr3_nt: TGCGCCAGCAGCACCAGGGACAGGGACACTGAAGCTTTCTTT
cdr3_aa: CASSTRDRDTEAFF
clone_size: few
d_call: TRBD1
v_call: TRBV5-1
j_call: TRBJ1-1

cdr3_nt: TGTGCCACCGGGGGGCTCTTTGGAAACACCATATATTTT
cdr3_aa: CATGGLFGNTIYF
clone_size: NA
d_call: NA
v_call: TRBV19
j_call: TRBJ1-3

cdr3_nt: TGCAGCGTTGAATATCTGAACACTGAAGCTTTCTTT
cdr3_aa: CSVEYLNTEAFF
clone_size: NA
d_call: NA
v_call: TRBV29-1
j_call: TRBJ1-1

cdr3_nt: TGTGCCTGGAGTCCTCTTACGGGAGCTGCTGGGGCCAACGTCCTGACTTTC
cdr3_aa: CAWSPLTGAAGANVLTF
clone_size: NA
d_call: NA
v_call: TRBV30
j_call: TRBJ2-6

cdr3_nt: TGTGCCACCAGTGAGCGAGGGGGTCCCGTTTACAATGAGCAGTTCTTC
cdr3_aa: CATSERGGPVYNEQFF
clone_size: NA
d_call: NA
v_call: TRBV24-1
j_call: TRBJ2-1

cdr3_nt: TGTGCCAGCAGCTTGGAAGTGGCCGTTGGCTATGGCTACACCTTC
cdr3_aa: CASSLEVAVGYGYTF
clone_size: NA
d_call: NA
v_call: TRBV5-4
j_call: TRBJ1-2

cdr3_nt: TGTGCCACCAGTGAACCGGGGTTGGGCAATCAGCCCCAGCATTTT
cdr3_aa: CATSEPGLGNQPQHF
clone_size: once
d_call: NA
v_call: TRBV24-1
j_call: TRBJ1-5

cdr3_nt: TGTGCCAGCAGCTTAGGGGGGGAGCAGCCCCAGCATTTT
cdr3_aa: CASSLGGEQPQHF
clone_size: NA
d_call: NA
v_call: TRBV11-2
j_call: TRBJ1-5

cdr3_nt: TGTGCCAGCAGTAGGGGGGGACAGGTTTTAAATTCACCCCTCCACTTT
cdr3_aa: CASSRGGQVLNSPLHF
clone_size: NA
d_call: TRBD1
v_call: TRBV6-6
j_call: TRBJ1-6

cdr3_nt: TGTGCCAGCAGCTTAAGGGTCGGGGAGCAGTACTTC
cdr3_aa: CASSLRVGEQYF
clone_size: NA
d_call: NA
v_call: TRBV7-3
j_call: TRBJ2-7